A single sample gave rise to the 28 T cell receptor beta chains below, sequenced in a study of CD8 T cells in ankylosing spondylitis listed by TCRdb under 2017. Library construction relied on 5' RACE. Sequenced on an Illumina HiSeq 2500. The public reads were reprocessed in TCRdb via fastp at Q25 and MiXCR, keeping in-frame beta chains. Entries are consolidated by CDR3 protein sequence, retaining the most common genes and DNA. This sample comprises about 130,000 distinct CDR3 sequences, roughly an eighth of them detected only once. The top ten constitute approximately 3% of the sample. Sequenced material: blood, either unsorted or a sorted T cell fraction (not recorded which). These receptor sequences come from a female donor with ankylosing spondylitis or in good health (not recorded which).

The V call is TRBV19, the J call TRBJ1-1; D not certain. V lost 11 bases, J lost 1 base, and 17 bases lay in between. This CDR3 is built from 14 residues. Germline CDR1 reads LNHDA; CDR2 reads SQIVND (reference sequence). The DNA of the CDR3 is TGTGCCTCTAATCCGGGGTTTGGGAACACTGAAGCTTTCTTT. Translated, it gives CASNPGFGNTEAFF.

The gene calls are TRBV28 and TRBJ2-3; D is tentatively TRBD1 or TRBD2 (5 bases each). This CDR3 comprises 15 residues. Trimming stripped 5 bases from V and 4 bases from J, with 16 bases between. CDR1 and CDR2 (germline): MDHEN, SYDVKM. The CDR3 spells CASSPGDVVPDTQYF. CDR3 in DNA: TGTGCCAGCAGTCCTGGGGACGTAGTTCCAGATACGCAGTATTTT. The full variable domain, in which reference TRBV28 and TRBJ2-3 provide the parts outside the CDR3, is DVKVTQSSRYLVKRTGEKVFLECVQDMDHENMFWYRQDPGLGLRLIYFSYDVKMKEKGDIPEGYSVSREKKERFSLILESASTNQTSMYLCASSPGDVVPDTQYFGPGTRLTVL.

This clonotype occurred many times. V gene TRBV28 combines with J gene TRBJ2-3; TRBD2 is a possible D gene (6 bases). This CDR3 has 16 amino acids. Trimming took 3 bases from V and 0 from J, leaving 13 bases between them. Germline CDR1 and CDR2: MDHEN and SYDVKM. DNA of the CDR3: TGTGCCAGCAGTTTCCAGGGTAGCGGAAGCACAGATACGCAGTATTTT. This translates into CASSFQGSGSTDTQYF.

This clonotype has more than one count but fewer than ten. The V and J genes are TRBV20-1 and TRBJ2-1, with 8 bases identical to TRBD2. The germline CDR1 and CDR2 sequences are DFQATT and SNEGSKA (reference sequence). The CDR3 is 11 amino acids. Trimming cost V 1 base and J 12 bases; bases outside gene matches: 2. In DNA, the CDR3 is TGCAGTGCTAGAGGCGGGGGGCCGCAGTTCTTC. Protein: CSARGGGPQFF.

This clonotype has a handful of counts. V gene TRBV5-1 combines with J gene TRBJ1-2; a weak D match, TRBD1 (6 bases). The germline CDR1 and CDR2 sequences are SGHRS and YFSETQ. The CDR3 has 15 residues. Trimming shortened V by 1 base and J by 6 bases, and 16 bases separated the two germline ends. The CDR3 here is CASSLFGGAGNGYTF. The CDR3 nucleotides are TGCGCCAGCAGCTTGTTTGGGGGGGCTGGAAATGGCTACACCTTC.

This rearrangement joins TRBV6-2 or TRBV6-3 to TRBJ2-3; 14 positions match TRBD2. The CDR3 extends over 19 amino acids. V lost 5 bases, J lost 1 base, and 11 bases stayed unmatched. Germline V lookup: CDR1 MNHEY, CDR2 SVGEGT. CDR3 sequence reads: CASSGRGTSGSRRTDTQYF. CDR3 in DNA: TGTGCCAGCAGTGGACGCGGGACTAGCGGGAGTCGGCGCACAGATACGCAGTATTTT.

This clonotype came up many times. V is TRBV12-3 or TRBV12-4 and J is TRBJ2-3; possibly TRBD2 for D (6 bases). V was shortened by 3 bases and J by 5 bases, with 6 bases between the two germline ends. This CDR3 has 12 amino acids. The CDR3 bases are TGTGCCAGCAGTTTCGGGGGAGATACGCAGTATTTT. It translates to CASSFGGDTQYF.

The rearrangement uses TRBV12-3 or TRBV12-4 and TRBJ2-7, with TRBD1 identical over 8 bases. CDR3 length equals 14 residues. The V and J ends lost 6 bases and 6 bases, in that order; junction bases with no gene match: 10. CDR3 sequence (DNA): TGTGCCAGCAGGGGACTCAGGGGGCTCGGCGAGCAGTACTTC. Its translation: CASRGLRGLGEQYF.

Remarks on this clonotype: A much larger clone is a single base away; this may be a read error. The rearrangement uses TRBV7-9 and TRBJ1-1; 9 nucleotides agree with TRBD1. The V gene end was trimmed by 5 bases and the J gene end by 11 bases; junction bases not matched to a gene: 12. The CDR3 runs to 14 residues. Germline V gives CDR1 SEHNR, CDR2 FQNEAQ (reference sequence). The CDR3: CASSAGTGQIRAFF. The DNA of the CDR3 is TGTGCCAGCAGCGCCGGGACAGGGCAAATTCGGGCTTTCTTT.

The rearrangement joins TRBV18 to TRBJ1-4; D remains ambiguous. The CDR3 is 15 residues long. In germline, CDR1 is KGHSH, CDR2 LQKENI. The ends were cut back, 4 bases at V and 0 bases at J, with 9 bases in the middle. In nucleotides, the CDR3 is TGTGCCAGCTCACTAGGCCTTGCAACTAATGAAAAACTGTTTTTT. Encoded protein: CASSLGLATNEKLFF.

In this sample, this clonotype turned up many times. This chain joins TRBV7-3 and TRBJ1-1; TRBD1 might be the D (6 bases). The CDR3 is made up of 14 amino acids. V gave up 5 bases and J gave up 4 bases, with 14 bases separating them. The germline gives CDR1 SGHTA, CDR2 FQGTGA. The DNA for the CDR3 is TGTGCCAGCAGCCCGGGGGCGGGGTCCACTGAAGCTTTCTTT. Protein sequence: CASSPGAGSTEAFF. The entire variable domain, with the rest obtained from reference TRBV7-3 and TRBJ1-1, is as follows: GAGVSQTPSNKVTEKGKYVELRCDPISGHTALYWYRQSLGQGPEFLIYFQGTGAADDSGLPNDRFFAVRPEGSVSTLKIQRTERGDSAVYLCASSPGAGSTEAFFGQGTRLTVV.

This clonotype turned up a few times. The V gene is TRBV24-1, the J gene TRBJ2-5, with 12 bases lining up with TRBD2. CDR1 is KGHDR, CDR2 SFDVKD, per germline. After removal of 3 bases from V and 4 bases from J, the junction contained 5 bases not matched to a gene. This CDR3 comprises 16 residues. The CDR3 nucleotides are TGTGCCACCAGTGATCCCTCTAGCGGGGGGGGAGAGACCCAGTACTTC. Its translation: CATSDPSSGGGETQYF.

This chain uses TRBV29-1 with TRBJ2-3; D may be TRBD1 (7 bases). CDR1 is SQVTM, CDR2 ANQGSEA, per germline. Trimming took off 0 bases at V and 2 bases at J, with 12 bases between the two ends. This CDR3 has 15 residues. The CDR3 reads CSVEEAGGYTDTQYF. The CDR3 DNA sequence: TGCAGCGTTGAAGAGGCAGGGGGGTACACAGATACGCAGTATTTT.

Comments on this clonotype: A read error is possible here, since a much larger clone lies one base away. The rearrangement joins TRBV5-1 to TRBJ2-7, with D possibly being TRBD1 (6 bases). The CDR3 loop spans 17 amino acids. Germline V CDR1 and CDR2: SGHRS, YFSETQ. V was pared by 1 base and J by 3 bases, with 20 bases between. CDR3 amino acids: CASSLPAQGRFFYEQYF. Written as DNA, the CDR3 is TGCGCCAGCAGCTTGCCGGCACAGGGCCGTTTTTTCTACGAGCAGTACTTC.

This chain connects TRBV5-1 to TRBJ1-2; maybe TRBD1 (6 bases). Trimming stripped 3 bases from V and 2 bases from J, with 8 bases between. Germline loops: CDR1 SGHRS, CDR2 YFSETQ. The CDR3 runs to 13 residues. CDR3 residues: CASSWDTNYGYTF. In nucleotides, the CDR3 is TGCGCCAGCAGCTGGGACACGAACTATGGCTACACCTTC.

A note on this clonotype: A clone one base away is much larger, so this may be a read error. In DNA form, the CDR3 reads TGCAGCGTTGGGGCAGGCAAAAACATTCAGTACTTC. Translating it yields CSVGAGKNIQYF. The chain carries TRBV29-1 and TRBJ2-4; no reliable D call. CDR1 SQVTM and CDR2 ANQGSEA come from the germline V gene. CDR3 length equals 12 residues. V was trimmed by 4 bases and J by 3 bases, leaving 7 bases between them.

The chain has TRBV28 and TRBJ2-5, with TRBD1 matching 7 bases. After removal of 4 bases from V and 4 bases from J, the junction contained 3 bases not matched to a gene. CDR1 and CDR2 from the germline V gene are MDHEN and SYDVKM. The CDR3 length is 13 residues. CDR3 sequence reads: CASSYGTVETQYF. In DNA, the CDR3 is TGTGCCAGCAGTTACGGGACAGTAGAGACCCAGTACTTC.

The chain carries TRBV5-1 and TRBJ1-1; 10 positions agree with TRBD1. This CDR3 has 15 residues. The germline CDR1 and CDR2 sequences are SGHRS and YFSETQ. V shed 4 bases and J 4 bases; nucleotides not matched to a gene: 7. The CDR3 reads CASSERTGGSTEAFF. In DNA form, the CDR3 reads TGCGCCAGCAGCGAACGGACAGGGGGGTCCACTGAAGCTTTCTTT.

This clonotype was observed at least ten times. The rearrangement uses TRBV7-3 and TRBJ2-1; TRBD2 aligns across 9 bases. The junction had 1 base not matched to a gene; V was cut back by 2 bases and J by 2 bases. CDR3 size: 15 residues. The germline V gene encodes CDR1 SGHTA and CDR2 FQGTGA. CDR3 coding DNA: TGTGCCAGCAGCTTATCTAGCGGGACCTACAATGAGCAGTTCTTC. Protein: CASSLSSGTYNEQFF. Full variable domain (missing parts from reference TRBV7-3 and TRBJ2-1): GAGVSQTPSNKVTEKGKYVELRCDPISGHTALYWYRQSLGQGPEFLIYFQGTGAADDSGLPNDRFFAVRPEGSVSTLKIQRTERGDSAVYLCASSLSSGTYNEQFFGPGTRLTVL.

This clonotype was counted only a few times. V is TRBV11-1 and J is TRBJ2-1, with D perhaps assigned TRBD1 or TRBD2 (5 bases each). The V end lost 1 base, the J end lost 7 bases, and 23 bases lay between the germline ends. CDR3 length: 18 residues. The germline gives CDR1 SGHAT, CDR2 FQDESV (reference sequence). The CDR3 bases are TGTGCCAGCAGCTTAGGGAGCCTCCGGGGCGCCATCAGGAATGAGCAGTTCTTC. It specifies CASSLGSLRGAIRNEQFF.

In this sample, this clonotype turned up many times. CDR3 sequence (DNA): TGTGCCAGCAGCTTAGTCAGACAGGGGGCGAATGAGCAGTTCTTC. It encodes CASSLVRQGANEQFF. The V gene is TRBV7-9, the J gene TRBJ2-1; TRBD1 agrees at 10 bases. Germline V CDR1 and CDR2: SEHNR, FQNEAQ (reference sequence). The CDR3 sequence is 15 residues long. Trimming removed 1 base from V and 7 bases from J; junction bases left unmatched: 4.

This clonotype was counted many times. V and J are TRBV7-9 and TRBJ1-5; 8 nucleotides match TRBD1. Germline CDR1 SEHNR, CDR2 FQNEAQ (reference sequence). This CDR3 is 13 amino acids long. V gave up 5 bases and J gave up 4 bases; unmatched junction bases: 1. CDR3 nucleotide sequence: TGTGCCAGCAGCGGACAGGGAAATCAGCCCCAGCATTTT. Its translation: CASSGQGNQPQHF.

This clonotype came up many times. The V and J genes are TRBV12-3 or TRBV12-4 and TRBJ2-3, with 9 bases aligning to TRBD2. The CDR3 extends over 15 amino acids. Germline trimming cut 4 bases from V and 1 base from J; bases unmatched to any gene: 3. CDR3 sequence: CASSSWTSGTDTQYF. CDR3 nucleotide sequence: TGTGCCAGCAGTTCCTGGACTAGCGGCACAGATACGCAGTATTTT.

This clonotype was seen ten or more times. The chain uses TRBV12-3 or TRBV12-4 and TRBJ1-6; D gene uncertain. Trimming stripped 3 bases from V and 17 bases from J, with 23 bases between. The CDR3 has 15 residues. CDR3 in amino acids: CASSFGTAGTGLVHF. The CDR3 nucleotides are TGTGCCAGCAGTTTTGGTACGGCGGGCACCGGGTTAGTCCACTTT.

In its sample, this clonotype was seen a few times. The V call is TRBV10-3, the J call TRBJ2-3; weak D call: TRBD2 (6 bases). Germline-derived CDR1 and CDR2 are ENHRY and SYGVKD. V gave up 3 bases and J gave up 3 bases, with 13 bases separating them. The length of the CDR3 is 15 residues. The CDR3 region is CAISDRLGETDTQYF. Written as DNA, the CDR3 is TGTGCCATCAGTGACCGACTAGGGGAGACAGATACGCAGTATTTT.

This clonotype was found a few times. J is TRBJ2-5 and V is TRBV5-1; D may correspond to TRBD1 or TRBD2 (5 bases each). Germline loops: CDR1 SGHRS, CDR2 YFSETQ. CDR3 length: 14 amino acids. V lost 0 bases to trimming and J lost 4 bases, with 10 bases between them. CDR3 loop: CASSLERGGETQYF. In DNA, the CDR3 is TGCGCCAGCAGCTTGGAGAGGGGTGGAGAGACCCAGTACTTC.

This clonotype was seen repeatedly, ten times or more. The chain uses TRBV6-5 and TRBJ2-4, with a possible D match to TRBD1 (6 bases). V gave up 4 bases and J gave up 11 bases, with 9 bases separating them. The CDR3 has 11 residues. Germline V gene data show CDR1 as MNHEY and CDR2 as SVGAGI. CDR3 coding DNA: TGTGCCAGCAGTTCAGGGGTTCTTCAGTACTTC. It codes for CASSSGVLQYF.

The chain is built from TRBV5-1 and TRBJ2-1; 12 bases agree with TRBD2. Trimming took 1 base from V and 9 from J; bases not matched to a gene: 11. The germline V gene has CDR1 SGHRS and CDR2 YFSETQ. CDR3 length: 17 residues. CDR3 protein: CASSLTGLAGLRPEQFF. The CDR3 DNA is TGCGCCAGCAGCTTGACCGGACTAGCGGGACTTCGTCCTGAGCAGTTCTTC. The full variable domain, completed using reference TRBV5-1 and TRBJ2-1, is KAGVTQTPRYLIKTRGQQVTLSCSPISGHRSVSWYQQTPGQGLQFLFEYFSETQRNKGNFPGRFSGRQFSNSRSEMNVSTLELGDSALYLCASSLTGLAGLRPEQFFGPGTRLTVL.